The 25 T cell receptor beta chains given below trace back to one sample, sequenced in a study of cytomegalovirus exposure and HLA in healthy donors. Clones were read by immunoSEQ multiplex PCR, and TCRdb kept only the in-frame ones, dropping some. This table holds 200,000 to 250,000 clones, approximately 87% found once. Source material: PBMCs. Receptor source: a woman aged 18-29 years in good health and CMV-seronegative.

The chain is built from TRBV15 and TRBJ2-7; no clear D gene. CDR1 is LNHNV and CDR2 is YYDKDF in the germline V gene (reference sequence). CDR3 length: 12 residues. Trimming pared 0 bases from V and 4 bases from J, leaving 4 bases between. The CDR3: CATSRDGYEQYF. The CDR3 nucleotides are TGTGCCACCAGCAGAGATGGATACGAGCAGTACTTC. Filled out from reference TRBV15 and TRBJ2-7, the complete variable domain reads DAMVIQNPRYQVTQFGKPVTLSCSQTLNHNVMYWYQQKSSQAPKLLFHYYDKDFNNEADTPDNFQSRRPNTSFCFLDIRSPGLGDTAMYLCATSRDGYEQYFGPGTRLTVT.

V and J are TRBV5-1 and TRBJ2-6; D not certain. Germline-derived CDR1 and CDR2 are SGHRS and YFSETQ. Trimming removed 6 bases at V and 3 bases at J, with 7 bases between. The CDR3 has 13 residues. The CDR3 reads CASNPGGANVLTF. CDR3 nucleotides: TGCGCCAGCAACCCGGGTGGGGCCAACGTCCTGACTTTC.

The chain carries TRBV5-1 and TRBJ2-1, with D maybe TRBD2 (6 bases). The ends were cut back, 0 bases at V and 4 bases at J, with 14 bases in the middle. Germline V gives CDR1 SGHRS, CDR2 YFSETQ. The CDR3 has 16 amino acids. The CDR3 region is CASSLAGREFYNEQFF. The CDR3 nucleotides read TGCGCCAGCAGCTTGGCCGGGAGAGAATTTTACAATGAGCAGTTCTTC.

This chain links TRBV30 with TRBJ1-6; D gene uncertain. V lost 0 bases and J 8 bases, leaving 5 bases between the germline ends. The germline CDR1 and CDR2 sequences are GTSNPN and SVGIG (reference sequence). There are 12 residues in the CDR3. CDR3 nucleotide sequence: TGTGCCTGGAGTGTCTGGGATTCACCCCTCCACTTT. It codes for CAWSVWDSPLHF.

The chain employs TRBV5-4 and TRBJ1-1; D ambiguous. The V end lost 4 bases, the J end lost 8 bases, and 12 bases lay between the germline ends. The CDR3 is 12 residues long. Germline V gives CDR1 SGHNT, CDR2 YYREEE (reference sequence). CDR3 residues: CASSPGPTEAFF. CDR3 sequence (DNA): TGTGCCAGCAGCCCGGGTCCGACGGAAGCTTTCTTT.

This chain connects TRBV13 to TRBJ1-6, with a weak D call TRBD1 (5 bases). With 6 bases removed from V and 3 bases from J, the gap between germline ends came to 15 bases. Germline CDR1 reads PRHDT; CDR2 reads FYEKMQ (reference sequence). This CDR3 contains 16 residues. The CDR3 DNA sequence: TGTGCCAGCAGTTGGGGGAAGGGGCTCTATAATTCACCCCTCCACTTT. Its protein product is CASSWGKGLYNSPLHF.

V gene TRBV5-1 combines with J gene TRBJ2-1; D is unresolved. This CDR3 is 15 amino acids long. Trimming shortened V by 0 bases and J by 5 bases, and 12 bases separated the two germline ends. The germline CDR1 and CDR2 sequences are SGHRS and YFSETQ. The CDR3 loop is CASSLAETLHNEQFF. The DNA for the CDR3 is TGCGCCAGCAGCTTGGCCGAGACTCTTCACAATGAGCAGTTCTTC.

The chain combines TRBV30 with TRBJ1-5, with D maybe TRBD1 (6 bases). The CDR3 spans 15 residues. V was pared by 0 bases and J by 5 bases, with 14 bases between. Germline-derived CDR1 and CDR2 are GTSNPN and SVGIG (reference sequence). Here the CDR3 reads CAWSVQGGRYQPQHF. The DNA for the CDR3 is TGTGCCTGGAGTGTACAAGGGGGACGATATCAGCCCCAGCATTTT.

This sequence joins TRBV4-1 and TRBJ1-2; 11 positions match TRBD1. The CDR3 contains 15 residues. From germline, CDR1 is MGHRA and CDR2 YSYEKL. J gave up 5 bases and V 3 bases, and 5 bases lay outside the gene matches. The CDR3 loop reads CASSQGDRGIYGYTF. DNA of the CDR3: TGCGCCAGCAGCCAGGGGGACAGGGGGATTTATGGCTACACCTTC.

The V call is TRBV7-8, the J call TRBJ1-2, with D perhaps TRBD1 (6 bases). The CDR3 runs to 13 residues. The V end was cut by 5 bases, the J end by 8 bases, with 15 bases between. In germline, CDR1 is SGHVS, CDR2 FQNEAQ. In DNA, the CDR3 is TGTGCCAGCAGCCCAGATCGGAGGGGGGGCTACACCTTC. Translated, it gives CASSPDRRGGYTF. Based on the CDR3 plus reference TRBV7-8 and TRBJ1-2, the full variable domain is GAGVSQSPRYKVAKRGQDVALRCDPISGHVSLFWYQQALGQGPEFLTYFQNEAQLDKSGLPSDRFFAERPEGSVSTLKIQRTQQEDSAVYLCASSPDRRGGYTFGSGTRLTVV.

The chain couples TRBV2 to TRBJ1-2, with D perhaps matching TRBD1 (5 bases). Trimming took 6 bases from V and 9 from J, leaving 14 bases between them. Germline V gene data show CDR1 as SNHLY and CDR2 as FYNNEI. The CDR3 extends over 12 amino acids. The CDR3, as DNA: TGTGCCAGCAGCGAGACAGAAATTAGCTACACCTTC. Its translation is CASSETEISYTF.

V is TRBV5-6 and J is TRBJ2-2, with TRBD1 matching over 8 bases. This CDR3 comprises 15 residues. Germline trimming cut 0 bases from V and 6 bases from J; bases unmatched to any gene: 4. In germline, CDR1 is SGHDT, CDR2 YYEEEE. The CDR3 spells CASSLVDRDAGELFF. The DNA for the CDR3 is TGTGCCAGCAGCTTGGTGGACAGGGACGCCGGGGAGCTGTTTTTT.

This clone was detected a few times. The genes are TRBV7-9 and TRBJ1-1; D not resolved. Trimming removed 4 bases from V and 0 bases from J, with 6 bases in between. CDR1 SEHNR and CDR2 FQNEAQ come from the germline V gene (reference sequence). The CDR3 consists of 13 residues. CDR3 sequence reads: CASSSTVNTEAFF. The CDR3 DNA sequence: TGTGCCAGCAGCTCGACGGTGAACACTGAAGCTTTCTTT.

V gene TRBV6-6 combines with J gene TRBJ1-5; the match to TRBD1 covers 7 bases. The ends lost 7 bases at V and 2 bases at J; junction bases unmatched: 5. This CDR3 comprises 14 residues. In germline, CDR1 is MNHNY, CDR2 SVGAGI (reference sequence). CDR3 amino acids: CASIRQGGNQPQHF. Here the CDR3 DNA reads TGTGCCAGCATCCGACAGGGAGGCAATCAGCCCCAGCATTTT.

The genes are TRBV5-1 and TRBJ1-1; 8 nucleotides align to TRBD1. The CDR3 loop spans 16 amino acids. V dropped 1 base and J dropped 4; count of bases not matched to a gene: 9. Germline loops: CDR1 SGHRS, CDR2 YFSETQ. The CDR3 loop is CASSLSTGVYGTEAFF. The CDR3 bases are TGCGCCAGCAGCTTGTCGACAGGGGTTTACGGCACTGAAGCTTTCTTT.

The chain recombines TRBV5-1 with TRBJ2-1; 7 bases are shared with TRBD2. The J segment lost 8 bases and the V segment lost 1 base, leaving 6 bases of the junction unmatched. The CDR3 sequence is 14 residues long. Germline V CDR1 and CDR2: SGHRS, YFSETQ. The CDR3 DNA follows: TGCGCCAGCAGCTTGAACGGGGGGTCCCATGAGCAGTTCTTC. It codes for CASSLNGGSHEQFF.

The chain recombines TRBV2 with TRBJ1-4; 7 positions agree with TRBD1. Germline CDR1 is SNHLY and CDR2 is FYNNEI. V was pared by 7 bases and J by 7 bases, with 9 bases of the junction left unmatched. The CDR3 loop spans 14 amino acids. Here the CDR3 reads CASNPTGISEKLFF. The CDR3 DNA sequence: TGTGCCAGCAACCCGACAGGGATTAGTGAAAAACTGTTTTTT.

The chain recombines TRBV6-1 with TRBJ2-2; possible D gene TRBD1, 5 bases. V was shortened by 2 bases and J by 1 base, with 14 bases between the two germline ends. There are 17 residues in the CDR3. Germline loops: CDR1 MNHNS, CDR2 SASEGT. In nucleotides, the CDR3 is TGTGCCAGCAGTGAATCCTTGAGCCAGGGGAACACCGGGGAGCTGTTTTTT. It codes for CASSESLSQGNTGELFF.

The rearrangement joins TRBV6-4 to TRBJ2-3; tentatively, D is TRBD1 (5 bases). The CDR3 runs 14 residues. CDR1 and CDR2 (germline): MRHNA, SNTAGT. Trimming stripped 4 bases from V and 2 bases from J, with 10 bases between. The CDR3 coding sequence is TGTGCCAGCAGTGTCACAGGTCTCACAGATACGCAGTATTTT. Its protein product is CASSVTGLTDTQYF.

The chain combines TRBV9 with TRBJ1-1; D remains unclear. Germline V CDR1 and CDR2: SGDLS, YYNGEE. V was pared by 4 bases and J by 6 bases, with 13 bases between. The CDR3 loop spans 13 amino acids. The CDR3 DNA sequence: TGTGCCAGCAGCCCCACATGGGGAGCTGAAGCTTTCTTT. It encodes CASSPTWGAEAFF.

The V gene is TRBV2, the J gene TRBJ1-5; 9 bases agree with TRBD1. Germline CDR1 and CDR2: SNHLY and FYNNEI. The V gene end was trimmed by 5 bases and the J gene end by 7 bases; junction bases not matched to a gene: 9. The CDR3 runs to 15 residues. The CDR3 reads CASSTGTGKGQPQHF. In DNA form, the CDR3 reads TGTGCCAGCAGTACCGGGACAGGGAAGGGACAGCCCCAGCATTTT.

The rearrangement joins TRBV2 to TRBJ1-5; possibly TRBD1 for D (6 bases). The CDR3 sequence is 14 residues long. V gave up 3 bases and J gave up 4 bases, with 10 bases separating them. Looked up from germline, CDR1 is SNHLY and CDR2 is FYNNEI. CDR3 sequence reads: CASSDGRGNQPQHF. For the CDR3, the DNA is TGTGCCAGCAGTGATGGCAGGGGAAATCAGCCCCAGCATTTT. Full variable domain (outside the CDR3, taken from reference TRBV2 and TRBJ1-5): EPEVTQTPSHQVTQMGQEVILRCVPISNHLYFYWYRQILGQKVEFLVSFYNNEISEKSEIFDDQFSVERPDGSNFTLKIRSTKLEDSAMYFCASSDGRGNQPQHFGDGTRLSIL.

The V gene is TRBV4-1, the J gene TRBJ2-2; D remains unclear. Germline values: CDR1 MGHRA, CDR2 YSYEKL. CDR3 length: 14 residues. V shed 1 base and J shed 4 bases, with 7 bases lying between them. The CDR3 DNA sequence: TGCGCCAGCAGCCAAGTCGGGCGCACCGGGGAGCTGTTTTTT. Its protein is CASSQVGRTGELFF.

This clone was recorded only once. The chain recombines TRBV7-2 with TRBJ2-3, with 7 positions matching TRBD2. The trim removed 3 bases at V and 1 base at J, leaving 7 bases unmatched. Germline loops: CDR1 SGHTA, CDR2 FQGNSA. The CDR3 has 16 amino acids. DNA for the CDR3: TGTGCCAGCAGCTTCACCGGCCTAGCGGGCACAGATACGCAGTATTTT. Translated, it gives CASSFTGLAGTDTQYF.

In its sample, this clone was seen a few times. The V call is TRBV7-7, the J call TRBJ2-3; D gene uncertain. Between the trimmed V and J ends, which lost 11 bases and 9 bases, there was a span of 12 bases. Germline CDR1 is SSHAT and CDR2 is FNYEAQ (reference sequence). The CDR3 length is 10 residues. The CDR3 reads CAVGKVTQYF. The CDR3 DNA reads TGTGCCGTAGGGAAGGTCACGCAGTATTTT.